The present T cell receptor beta chain was sequenced within a study of immune evolution from preneoplasia to lung adenocarcinoma. TCRdb's copy holds only in-frame clones and misses some; the assay was immunoSEQ multiplex PCR. Of about 2,000 clones in the sample, roughly 85% were seen once. Concerning this clone: What it binds is unknown.

Study conclusions and caveats: Clonality was highest in normal lung, lower in later-stage lesions apparently.

Histologic diagnosis was independently verified by two lung pathologists. Looked up from germline, CDR1 is SGHVS and CDR2 is FQNEAQ. The CDR3 sequence is 13 residues long. Trimming stripped 8 bases from V and 2 bases from J, with 10 bases between. This TCR came from a person aged 70 to 85 with lung adenocarcinoma. V usage is TRBV7-8 and J usage is TRBJ1-5; D perhaps matches TRBD1 (5 bases). Material for sequencing was FFPE adjacent normal lung tissue. CDR3 region: CASARGGNQPQHF. CDR3 nucleotide sequence: TGTGCCAGCGCAAGGGGCGGCAATCAGCCCCAGCATTTT. The full variable domain, rest sourced from reference TRBV7-8 and TRBJ1-5, is GAGVSQSPRYKVAKRGQDVALRCDPISGHVSLFWYQQALGQGPEFLTYFQNEAQLDKSGLPSDRFFAERPEGSVSTLKIQRTQQEDSAVYLCASARGGNQPQHFGDGTRLSIL.